The 19 T cell receptor beta chains presented below share a single source sample, sequenced in a study of shared clonotypes between healthy human individuals. Generated by immunoSEQ multiplex PCR, the TCRdb table keeps only in-frame clones and is missing some. The table shows roughly 500,000 clones, with more than 95% occurring only once. The sequenced sample consisted of naive CD4+ T cells sorted from blood. The subset: CD45RA+ positively selected. These receptors all come from a young woman in good health.

The chain links TRBV28 to TRBJ1-1; 8 bases match TRBD1. Germline V gives CDR1 MDHEN, CDR2 SYDVKM. V lost 8 bases, J lost 5 bases, and 7 bases stayed unmatched. This CDR3 has 13 residues. The CDR3 coding sequence is TGTGCCAGCCATGGACAGGGAGTTACTGAAGCTTTCTTT. Its translation: CASHGQGVTEAFF.

The chain recombines TRBV2 with TRBJ2-4; the D call may be TRBD1 or TRBD2 (5 bases each). The CDR3 runs to 16 residues. From germline, CDR1 is SNHLY and CDR2 FYNNEI. The V and J ends lost 8 bases and 3 bases respectively, with 20 bases between them. Written as DNA, the CDR3 is TGTGCCAGCGCGTTACGGGACCCCTGGGGCAAAAACATTCAGTACTTC. As protein: CASALRDPWGKNIQYF.

The genes are TRBV7-6 and TRBJ2-7; 7 positions agree with TRBD2. J was trimmed by 5 bases and V by 5 bases; bases with no gene match: 9. The germline CDR1 and CDR2 sequences are SGHVS and FNYEAQ. This CDR3 comprises 14 residues. CDR3 sequence reads: CASSGGAGANEQYF. The CDR3 bases are TGTGCCAGCAGCGGAGGGGCGGGAGCTAACGAGCAGTACTTC.

The CDR3 DNA sequence: TGTGCCAGCAGACTCAGCGGGAGCTCCTACGAGCAGTACTTC. Residues: CASRLSGSSYEQYF. The chain is built from TRBV6-6 and TRBJ2-7; TRBD2 matches at 8 bases. Germline V CDR1 and CDR2: MNHNY, SVGAGI (reference sequence). The ends lost 6 bases at V and 0 bases at J; junction bases unmatched: 4. The CDR3 extends over 14 amino acids.

CDR3: CAISAGVLTGELFF. CDR3 bases: TGTGCCATCAGTGCAGGCGTTTTGACCGGGGAGCTGTTTTTT. This sequence joins TRBV10-3 and TRBJ2-2; D is unclear. CDR1 ENHRY and CDR2 SYGVKD come from the germline V gene. Trimming shortened V by 4 bases and J by 5 bases, and 11 bases separated the two germline ends. This CDR3 spans 14 amino acids.

CDR3 bases: TGTGCCAGCAGCTCTGGAACTAGCTCCACCGGGGAGCTGTTTTTT. This sequence encodes CASSSGTSSTGELFF. The rearrangement links TRBV11-3 to TRBJ2-2; a possible D gene is TRBD2 (6 bases). Germline lookup yields CDR1 SGHNT and CDR2 YENEEA. V was trimmed by 4 bases and J by 4 bases, leaving 13 bases between them. The CDR3 length is 15 residues. Supplemented by reference TRBV11-3 and TRBJ2-2, the full variable domain reads EAGVVQSPRYKIIEKKQPVAFWCNPISGHNTLYWYLQNLGQGPELLIRYENEEAVDDSQLPKDRFSAERLKGVDSTLKIQPAELGDSAVYLCASSSGTSSTGELFFGEGSRLTVL.

The V gene is TRBV7-9, the J gene TRBJ1-1; no firm D call. CDR3 length: 15 amino acids. V gave up 5 bases and J gave up 1 base, with 14 bases separating them. Germline V gene sequence: CDR1 SEHNR, CDR2 FQNEAQ (reference sequence). CDR3 DNA sequence: TGTGCCAGCAGCCTACGACGGGATTGGAACACTGAAGCTTTCTTT. It specifies CASSLRRDWNTEAFF. The variable domain in full, with the rest retrieved from reference TRBV7-9 and TRBJ1-1, is DTGVSQNPRHKITKRGQNVTFRCDPISEHNRLYWYRQTLGQGPEFLTYFQNEAQLEKSRLLSDRFSAERPKGSFSTLEIQRTEQGDSAMYLCASSLRRDWNTEAFFGQGTRLTVV.

This rearrangement joins TRBV10-3 to TRBJ1-5, with D possibly matching TRBD1 (5 bases). This CDR3 spans 15 amino acids. Per the germline V gene, CDR1 is ENHRY and CDR2 is SYGVKD. Trimming cost V 2 bases and J 2 bases, with 10 bases left between them. The CDR3 spells CAISEGAEGNQPQHF. CDR3 sequence (DNA): TGTGCCATCAGTGAGGGGGCAGAGGGCAATCAGCCCCAGCATTTT.

The V and J genes are TRBV4-2 and TRBJ2-5; the D is unclear. This CDR3 is 17 amino acids long. CDR1 is LGHNA and CDR2 is YNFKEQ in the germline V gene. V was trimmed by 4 bases and J by 3 bases, leaving 21 bases between them. CDR3 sequence (DNA): TGTGCCAGCAGCCCCCGGGTGGGTGGGTCCCGGGAAGAGACCCAGTACTTC. Translated, it gives CASSPRVGGSREETQYF.

The chain carries TRBV2 and TRBJ2-1; 8 bases fit TRBD2. V was pared by 6 bases and J by 4 bases, with 17 bases of the junction left unmatched. The germline gives CDR1 SNHLY, CDR2 FYNNEI. This CDR3 has 18 residues. The DNA for the CDR3 is TGTGCCAGCAGGGGGAGGACTAGCTGGGCACTGGGGTACAATGAGCAGTTCTTC. Amino acid sequence: CASRGRTSWALGYNEQFF.

V gene TRBV6-5 combines with J gene TRBJ2-3; 8 nucleotides line up with TRBD2. In germline, CDR1 is MNHEY, CDR2 SVGAGI. The CDR3 extends over 13 amino acids. With 2 bases clipped from V and 14 bases from J, the junction kept 9 bases outside the gene matches. The CDR3 reads CASSYGSGAVTYF. In nucleotides, the CDR3 is TGTGCCAGCAGTTACGGTAGCGGGGCGGTTACGTATTTT.

The chain combines TRBV7-8 with TRBJ1-2, with unresolved D. The CDR3 extends over 14 amino acids. With 5 bases removed from V and 1 base from J, the gap between germline ends came to 11 bases. Looked up from germline, CDR1 is SGHVS and CDR2 is FQNEAQ. The DNA for the CDR3 is TGTGCCAGCAGCAACCGCGGGATTAACTATGGCTACACCTTC. The encoded protein is CASSNRGINYGYTF.

V usage is TRBV19 and J usage is TRBJ1-2, with TRBD1 matching 9 bases. Germline loops: CDR1 LNHDA, CDR2 SQIVND (reference sequence). The CDR3 extends over 14 amino acids. The ends lost 7 bases at V and 8 bases at J; junction bases unmatched: 11. The CDR3 coding sequence is TGTGCCAGTACTCCGGGACAGGGCGGGCGGGGCTACACCTTC. This gives the protein CASTPGQGGRGYTF.

The chain combines TRBV5-1 with TRBJ2-1, with TRBD1 identical over 11 bases. The CDR3 is made up of 15 amino acids. V dropped 4 bases and J dropped 7; count of bases not matched to a gene: 7. CDR1 is SGHRS, CDR2 YFSETQ, per germline. CDR3 bases: TGCGCCAGCAGCAAGGACAGGGGGCTACGGAATGAGCAGTTCTTC. Translated, it gives CASSKDRGLRNEQFF.

CDR3 loop: CSVEDPAWEKLFF. The CDR3 coding sequence is TGCAGCGTTGAAGATCCCGCGTGGGAAAAACTGTTTTTT. This chain joins TRBV29-1 and TRBJ1-4; no reliable D call. CDR3 size: 13 residues. Germline lookup yields CDR1 SQVTM and CDR2 ANQGSEA. Trimming cost V 0 bases and J 8 bases, with 10 bases left between them.

The rearrangement links TRBV11-2 to TRBJ1-2; D unclear. Looked up from germline, CDR1 is SGHAT and CDR2 is FQNNGV. The CDR3 has 11 amino acids. The V end was cut by 6 bases, the J end by 1 base, with 3 bases between. The CDR3 protein is CASRLNYGYTF. CDR3 DNA sequence: TGTGCCAGCAGGCTTAACTATGGCTACACCTTC.

The chain combines TRBV2 with TRBJ1-4, with D maybe TRBD1 (6 bases). Trimming left V 8 bases short and J 8 bases short, with 21 bases between. This CDR3 comprises 15 residues. CDR1 is SNHLY, CDR2 FYNNEI, per germline. In DNA form, the CDR3 reads TGTGCCAGCGTGGCCTACAGGGTGAAGGAAGAAAAACTGTTTTTT. This encodes CASVAYRVKEEKLFF.

This clone was seen just once. The V gene is TRBV6-1, the J gene TRBJ2-2; D gene uncertain. CDR3 length equals 16 residues. Between the trimmed V and J ends, which lost 0 bases and 5 bases, there was a span of 13 bases. Per germline, CDR1 MNHNS and CDR2 SASEGT. The CDR3 bases are TGTGCCAGCAGTGAAGCGCTACGCAGCCCAACCGGGGAGCTGTTTTTT. The encoded protein is CASSEALRSPTGELFF.

This sequence joins TRBV5-1 and TRBJ2-6; 7 bases fit TRBD1. CDR1 is SGHRS and CDR2 is YFSETQ in the germline V gene. Losses at the gene ends were 4 bases for V and 0 bases for J; bases not matched to a gene: 10. This CDR3 region has 18 residues. In DNA form, the CDR3 reads TGCGCCAGCAGCACCGGGACAGCTCGCCTCTCTGGGGCCAACGTCCTGACTTTC. Translated, it gives CASSTGTARLSGANVLTF.